The clone carrying this TCR beta chain was recorded only once. The record originates from a study of metastatic and nonmetastatic thyroid tumors. TCRdb reassembled clones from the PCR reads with MiXCR. In the table there are around 28,000 clones, 25% to 30% of which are singletons. Trimming left V 0 bases short and J 7 bases short, with 15 bases between. CDR3 size: 14 residues. Germline V gene data show CDR1 as GTSNPN and CDR2 as SVGIG (reference sequence). Before thyroid surgery, none of the patients had received any treatment. Specimen: blood. The V and J genes are TRBV30 and TRBJ1-2; TRBD1 is a possible D gene (6 bases). The sequence derives from a female donor with papillary thyroid cancer or a benign thyroid nodule (not recorded which). Some clones in this sample may be carry-over from other donors' samples. The CDR3 reads CAWSVGWGARGYTF. In DNA, the CDR3 is TGTGCCTGGAGTGTTGGTTGGGGGGCGCGTGGCTACACCTTC.